This TCR beta chain was obtained from a study of human T cells and chemical hapten exposure. For the study at large: The study traced per-sample TCR yield variation mainly to small differences in pooled library volumes.

The V gene's germline CDR1 is MNHNY and CDR2 SVGAGI (reference sequence). This CDR3 comprises 14 residues. V dropped 7 bases and J dropped 0; count of bases not matched to a gene: 0. At least ten counts were recorded for this clonotype. Its antigen remains unknown. Study-wide findings and caveats: Among TCRs, those above 1 in 1000 frequency were unaffected by DPC sensitization.

TCRdb reprocessed the RACE reads via MiXCR and lists one record per CDR3 protein. The sample carries fewer than 300,000 distinct CDR3 sequences, approximately 8.4% recorded once. As to time point: pre-sensitization, week 0. Treatment indicated: therapeutic diphenylcyclopropenone sensitization with weekly scalp DPC. This specimen consisted of whole blood, obtained in connection with sensitization to the hapten diphenylcyclopropenone (DPC). The TCR sequence derives from a woman between 40 and 55 years old with alopecia areata. Some clones in this sample may be carry-over from other donors' samples. The gene calls are TRBV6-6 and TRBJ1-6; 7 positions match TRBD1. Here the CDR3 reads CASNRGSYNSPLHF. As DNA, the CDR3 is TGTGCCAGCAACAGGGGCTCCTATAATTCACCCCTCCACTTT.